The 5 T cell receptor beta chains reported below all come from one sample, sequenced in a study of T cell responses to AZD1222 COVID-19 vaccine (dated by TCRdb to 2020 to 2022). In the paper's terms, the time point label means: baseline before first vaccination. Preparation of the library involved the immunoSEQ multiplex PCR assay. TCRdb retrieved this table from immuneACCESS and kept in-frame rearrangements only. Not all clones are present; in checked studies, unresolved V genes account for under half, and no reason is known for the remainder. A total of fewer than 120,000 clones appear in this sample, roughly 87% of them only once. The top ten constitute around 3% of the sample. The material sequenced was peripheral blood, taken on day 0 of AZD1222 vaccination. Receptor source: an adult in good health.

The chain employs TRBV19 and TRBJ1-1; 8 bases match TRBD1. The junction had 6 bases not matched to a gene; V was cut back by 3 bases and J by 12 bases. Germline V gene sequence: CDR1 LNHDA, CDR2 SQIVND (reference sequence). The CDR3 contains 12 residues. This chain's CDR3 is CASSIGQGMPFF. The DNA for the CDR3 is TGTGCCAGTAGTATTGGACAGGGAATGCCTTTCTTT.

The chain couples TRBV7-2 to TRBJ1-2; 7 bases agree with TRBD1. Germline CDR1 reads SGHTA; CDR2 reads FQGNSA. The CDR3 length is 17 residues. Trimming at V came to 2 bases and at J to 4 bases, leaving 13 bases not matched to a gene. The CDR3 region is CASSLNPQGQMIYGYTF. The CDR3, as DNA: TGTGCCAGCAGCTTAAACCCACAGGGACAGATGATCTATGGCTACACCTTC. The entire variable domain, with the rest obtained from reference TRBV7-2 and TRBJ1-2, is as follows: GAGVSQSPSNKVTEKGKDVELRCDPISGHTALYWYRQSLGQGLEFLIYFQGNSAPDKSGLPSDRFSAERTGGSVSTLTIQRTQQEDSAVYLCASSLNPQGQMIYGYTFGSGTRLTVV.

The chain combines TRBV29-1 with TRBJ2-2; tentative D call: TRBD1 (6 bases). The germline gives CDR1 SQVTM, CDR2 ANQGSEA. This CDR3 spans 15 amino acids. V was pared by 1 base and J by 3 bases, with 12 bases between. The CDR3 is CSVEAVTGDTGELFF. Written as DNA, the CDR3 is TGCAGCGTTGAAGCTGTGACAGGCGACACCGGGGAGCTGTTTTTT.

The V gene is TRBV3-1 (or the pseudogene TRBV3-2), the J gene TRBJ1-3; D remains unclear. This CDR3 is 11 amino acids long. Germline V gene sequence: CDR1 LGHDT, CDR2 YNNKEL (reference sequence). V lost 1 base to trimming and J lost 7 bases, with 2 bases between them. The CDR3 DNA sequence: TGTGCCAGCAGCCAAGGGAACACCATATATTTT. Translated, it gives CASSQGNTIYF.

V usage is TRBV28 and J usage is TRBJ2-7; tentatively, D is TRBD2 (6 bases). V was trimmed by 3 bases and J by 7 bases, leaving 19 bases between them. This CDR3 spans 15 amino acids. Germline V gives CDR1 MDHEN, CDR2 SYDVKM. CDR3 bases: TGTGCCAGCAGTTTCGGGGGACCGCCTTCGTGGGAGCAGTACTTC. Translating gives CASSFGGPPSWEQYF.